The 25 T cell receptor beta chains below were found in one sample sequenced in a study of naive and memory T cell subsets. Whole blood, around 2.5 ml, came from adult healthy volunteers. Alpha and beta constant region primers primed reverse transcription for blood and skin samples. MiXCR was run by TCRdb on the 5' RACE reads, yielding one entry per CDR3 protein. This table has 20,000 to 25,000 distinct CDR3 sequences, 4% to 4.5% appearing once. Receptor source: a male donor in good health.

This clonotype was counted ten times or more. The chain combines TRBV7-9 with TRBJ1-1; D is unresolved. Trimming removed 1 base from V and 5 bases from J, with 5 bases in between. Germline CDR1 reads SEHNR; CDR2 reads FQNEAQ (reference sequence). The CDR3 loop spans 12 amino acids. The CDR3 DNA reads as TGTGCCAGCAGCTTAGGGAGAACTGAAGCTTTCTTT. Its translation is CASSLGRTEAFF. The full variable domain, completed using reference TRBV7-9 and TRBJ1-1, is DTGVSQNPRHKITKRGQNVTFRCDPISEHNRLYWYRQTLGQGPEFLTYFQNEAQLEKSRLLSDRFSAERPKGSFSTLEIQRTEQGDSAMYLCASSLGRTEAFFGQGTRLTVV.

This clonotype was observed many times. The rearrangement joins TRBV12-3 or TRBV12-4 to TRBJ1-3; no firm D call. Trimming left V 3 bases short and J 2 bases short, with 2 bases between. The length of the CDR3 is 12 residues. The CDR3 nucleotides read TGTGCCAGCAGTTTGACTGGAAACACCATATATTTT. As protein: CASSLTGNTIYF.

There are many counts of this clonotype. The chain has TRBV29-1 and TRBJ2-7; 7 nucleotides match TRBD2. The V and J ends lost 7 bases and 2 bases, in that order; junction bases with no gene match: 29. CDR1 is SQVTM and CDR2 is ANQGSEA in the germline V gene. The CDR3 spans 20 residues. Here the CDR3 DNA reads TGCAGCGCCGACCCATTTTCGCCTCGCCAGCTGGGGGGGGAGGCCTACGAGCAGTACTTC. This encodes CSADPFSPRQLGGEAYEQYF.

This clonotype was recorded at least ten times. This rearrangement joins TRBV11-2 to TRBJ2-1; the match to TRBD2 covers 14 bases. The CDR3 has 18 amino acids. The V segment lost 5 bases and the J segment 1 base; nucleotides outside the gene matches: 7. Germline CDR1 is SGHAT and CDR2 is FQNNGV. The CDR3 region has the DNA TGTGCCAGCAGCCCGTCGAGACTAGCGGGAGGGTCCTACAATGAGCAGTTCTTC. Its translation is CASSPSRLAGGSYNEQFF. The variable domain in full, completed from reference TRBV11-2 and TRBJ2-1, reads EAGVAQSPRYKIIEKRQSVAFWCNPISGHATLYWYQQILGQGPKLLIQFQNNGVVDDSQLPKDRFSAERLKGVDSTLKIQPAKLEDSAVYLCASSPSRLAGGSYNEQFFGPGTRLTVL.

The table lists this clonotype with many counts. V is TRBV11-2 and J is TRBJ2-7; the D gene is possibly TRBD1 (5 bases). Trimming pared 5 bases from V and 4 bases from J, leaving 15 bases between. The CDR3 contains 14 residues. Germline CDR1 is SGHAT and CDR2 is FQNNGV. The CDR3 is CASSPQLRVYEQYF. The DNA of the CDR3 is TGTGCCAGCAGCCCGCAGCTCAGGGTTTACGAGCAGTACTTC.

This clonotype is large (0.1 to 1%) in the sample. This chain links TRBV10-3 with TRBJ2-7; 8 bases match TRBD2. The V and J ends lost 6 bases and 3 bases, in that order; junction bases with no gene match: 1. The CDR3 runs 12 residues. Germline V gives CDR1 ENHRY, CDR2 SYGVKD. CDR3 amino acids: CAISGGDYEQYF. The DNA of the CDR3 is TGTGCCATCAGCGGGGGGGACTACGAGCAGTACTTC.

This clonotype appeared many times. The V call is TRBV28, the J call TRBJ2-1, with TRBD1 matching over 10 bases. Trimming removed 3 bases from V and 9 bases from J; junction bases left unmatched: 8. The CDR3 covers 15 residues. Germline values: CDR1 MDHEN, CDR2 SYDVKM. The CDR3 here is CASSLPGQGKREQFF. In DNA form, the CDR3 reads TGTGCCAGCAGTTTGCCGGGACAGGGGAAGCGTGAGCAGTTCTTC. The complete variable domain, with remaining parts taken from reference TRBV28 and TRBJ2-1, reads DVKVTQSSRYLVKRTGEKVFLECVQDMDHENMFWYRQDPGLGLRLIYFSYDVKMKEKGDIPEGYSVSREKKERFSLILESASTNQTSMYLCASSLPGQGKREQFFGPGTRLTVL.

This clonotype was found many times. The chain combines TRBV19 with TRBJ1-1; TRBD1 aligns across 11 bases. The CDR3 covers 16 residues. Looked up from germline, CDR1 is LNHDA and CDR2 is SQIVND (reference sequence). V shed 5 bases, J shed 1 base, and the junction held 6 bases outside the gene matches. CDR3 DNA sequence: TGTGCCAGTAGTGTTGGGACAGGGGGTCGGAACACTGAAGCTTTCTTT. Translated, it gives CASSVGTGGRNTEAFF.

This clonotype is termed medium-sized. The V and J genes are TRBV14 and TRBJ2-2; D remains ambiguous. CDR1 SGHDN and CDR2 FVKESK come from the germline V gene. The CDR3 is 13 amino acids. V lost 6 bases and J 4 bases, leaving 9 bases between the germline ends. The DNA for the CDR3 is TGTGCCAGCAGTAAGCAGACCACCGGGGAGCTGTTTTTT. Protein: CASSKQTTGELFF.

Many counts were recorded for this clonotype. The CDR3 sequence is CASSSGTSGTYEQYF. Written as DNA, the CDR3 is TGTGCCAGCAGCTCAGGGACTAGCGGGACCTACGAGCAGTACTTC. The rearrangement joins TRBV4-2 to TRBJ2-7; 13 bases align to TRBD2. The CDR3 is 15 residues long. Germline V gene lookup returns CDR1 LGHNA and CDR2 YNFKEQ. Unmatched junction bases numbered 3, after V lost 5 bases and J lost 2 bases.

This clonotype was found many times. The chain links TRBV7-9 to TRBJ2-1; the D gene is possibly TRBD2 (5 bases). The CDR3 runs to 14 residues. Germline values: CDR1 SEHNR, CDR2 FQNEAQ (reference sequence). V lost 5 bases to trimming and J lost 6 bases, with 14 bases between them. The CDR3 sequence: CASSLRDSTNEQFF. The CDR3 DNA reads as TGTGCCAGCAGCCTACGGGATAGTACCAATGAGCAGTTCTTC.

Points on this clonotype: A much larger clone is a single base away; this may be a read error. This CDR3 is CASRINQASRTIF. DNA of the CDR3: TGTGCCAGTAGAATAAATCAGGCCAGTCGTACCATCTTC. The chain links TRBV19 to TRBJ2-7; D gene uncertain. The germline V gene encodes CDR1 LNHDA and CDR2 SQIVND (reference sequence). The CDR3 has 13 residues.

This clonotype came up a few times. Possible read error: a much larger clone is one base away. The chain is built from TRBV4-1 and TRBJ2-7; possibly TRBD2 for D (6 bases). The CDR3 spans 17 residues. CDR1 is MGHRA and CDR2 is YSYEKL in the germline V gene. Between the trimmed V and J ends, which lost 3 bases and 8 bases, there was a span of 26 bases. CDR3: CASSHLPTGGIRFKQYF. CDR3 bases: TGCGCCAGCAGCCACTTACCGACGGGCGGGATCCGATTTAAGCAGTACTTC.

In this sample, this clonotype turned up many times. This chain links TRBV28 with TRBJ2-3, with D uncertain. Trimming pared 1 base from V and 0 bases from J, leaving 8 bases between. CDR3 size: 15 residues. From germline, CDR1 is MDHEN and CDR2 SYDVKM. CDR3 region: CASSLYSLSTDTQYF. As DNA, the CDR3 is TGTGCCAGCAGTTTATATAGCTTGAGCACAGATACGCAGTATTTT.

At least ten counts were recorded for this clonotype. This rearrangement joins TRBV5-1 to TRBJ2-1; 8 nucleotides align to TRBD1. This CDR3 is 14 amino acids long. V was clipped by 4 bases and J by 4 bases; unmatched bases: 4. The germline gives CDR1 SGHRS, CDR2 YFSETQ. The chain's CDR3 is CASSAGQGYNEQFF. CDR3 DNA sequence: TGCGCCAGCAGCGCCGGACAGGGTTACAATGAGCAGTTCTTC.

This clonotype has a count of ten or more. The chain uses TRBV20-1 and TRBJ1-2, with D perhaps TRBD1 (5 bases). V lost 4 bases, J lost 8 bases, and 20 bases lay in between. Germline-derived CDR1 and CDR2 are DFQATT and SNEGSKA (reference sequence). The CDR3 covers 14 residues. Here the CDR3 DNA reads TGCAGTGCTACCCGGGACCCCTCTTCGGGCGGCTACACCTTC. Translation: CSATRDPSSGGYTF.

This clonotype appeared many times. The rearrangement joins TRBV30 to TRBJ2-7; possibly TRBD1 or TRBD2 for D (5 bases each). With 0 bases removed from V and 4 bases from J, the gap between germline ends came to 10 bases. The germline CDR1 and CDR2 sequences are GTSNPN and SVGIG (reference sequence). The CDR3 consists of 13 residues. CDR3 sequence (DNA): TGTGCCTGGAGTGTGGGGGTTCGGTACGAGCAGTACTTC. Translated, it gives CAWSVGVRYEQYF.

V and J are TRBV29-1 and TRBJ2-5; D is unclear. The germline gives CDR1 SQVTM, CDR2 ANQGSEA. Trimming took 7 bases from V and 2 from J, leaving 11 bases between them. This CDR3 region has 12 residues. CDR3 amino acids: CSAYGAQETQYF. CDR3 nucleotides: TGCAGCGCTTATGGAGCTCAAGAGACCCAGTACTTC.

This clonotype was detected many times. V and J are TRBV27 and TRBJ2-3, with D hard to call. Trimming stripped 1 base from V and 5 bases from J, with 7 bases between. The CDR3 is 13 residues long. Looked up from germline, CDR1 is MNHEY and CDR2 is SMNVEV (reference sequence). The CDR3 DNA reads TGTGCCAGCAGTTTATGGATTGGAGATACGCAGTATTTT. Amino acids: CASSLWIGDTQYF.

Ten or more counts support this clonotype. The chain couples TRBV5-1 to TRBJ2-3; 7 bases match TRBD1. The CDR3 is 15 residues long. Per the germline V gene, CDR1 is SGHRS and CDR2 is YFSETQ. The junction had 9 bases not matched to a gene; V was cut back by 7 bases and J by 1 base. CDR3 nucleotides: TGCGCCAGCGACCGAACCGGGACAGGCACAGATACGCAGTATTTT. Amino acids: CASDRTGTGTDTQYF.

In its sample, this clonotype was seen many times. The chain uses TRBV6-4 and TRBJ2-3; tentatively, D is TRBD2 (7 bases). This CDR3 is 17 amino acids long. The germline gives CDR1 MRHNA, CDR2 SNTAGT. Between the trimmed V and J ends, which lost 2 bases and 7 bases, there was a span of 22 bases. CDR3: CASSDLPGGREINTQYF. The CDR3 DNA reads as TGTGCCAGCAGTGACCTCCCCGGGGGGCGCGAAATAAATACGCAGTATTTT.

This clonotype was recorded at least ten times. This sequence joins TRBV10-3 and TRBJ2-7; 7 bases fit TRBD1. V shed 6 bases, J shed 1 base, and the junction held 6 bases outside the gene matches. The germline V gene has CDR1 ENHRY and CDR2 SYGVKD. The CDR3 is made up of 14 amino acids. CDR3 bases: TGTGCCATCAGGGACAGGCCTGAGTCCTACGAGCAGTACTTC. This gives the protein CAIRDRPESYEQYF.

This clonotype was seen at least ten times. This CDR3 is CASSDVTGSLENQPQHF. The CDR3 DNA reads TGTGCCAGCAGTGATGTGACAGGGAGTTTGGAGAATCAGCCCCAGCATTTT. This chain connects TRBV6-2 or TRBV6-3 to TRBJ1-5; 7 nucleotides align to TRBD1. CDR1 and CDR2 from the germline V gene are MNHEY and SVGEGT. The CDR3 runs 17 residues. Trimming removed 5 bases from V and 4 bases from J; junction bases left unmatched: 14.

This clonotype was counted ten times or more. The chain is built from TRBV12-3 or TRBV12-4 and TRBJ1-2, with TRBD1 identical over 7 bases. This CDR3 contains 14 residues. V shed 2 bases and J 5 bases; nucleotides not matched to a gene: 5. This chain's CDR3 is CASSLNRDSYGYTF. As DNA, the CDR3 is TGTGCCAGCAGTTTAAACCGGGACAGTTATGGCTACACCTTC.

This clonotype was found many times. This chain links TRBV20-1 with TRBJ1-6; D may be TRBD1 (6 bases). CDR3 length equals 16 residues. V dropped 0 bases and J dropped 9 bases, with 18 bases sitting between them. Germline V gives CDR1 DFQATT, CDR2 SNEGSKA (reference sequence). The CDR3 spells CSARDGGRGFTSPLHF. The CDR3 DNA reads TGCAGTGCTAGAGATGGGGGCAGGGGCTTTACTTCACCCCTCCACTTT.